The source of this T cell receptor (beta chain) is a study of cytomegalovirus exposure and HLA in healthy donors. In the study overall: Earlier, 110 million or so unique TCR beta sequences were recovered from roughly 180 million T cells by an analysis. Study results and limitations: Some TCR beta chains (over 150 of them) were listed as cytomegalovirus-associated.

Both 60 Vbeta primers and 13 Jbeta primers went into the PCR. Profiling relied on immunoSEQ multiplex PCR, and the TCRdb table lists in-frame clones only, not all of them. The sample consists of roughly 150,000 clones, over 70% of them appearing once. CDR1 is SGHRS, CDR2 YFSETQ, per germline. The CDR3 consists of 14 residues. Trimming stripped 9 bases from V and 5 bases from J, with 19 bases between. Of note for this clone: Its antigen is undetermined.

The chain has TRBV5-1 and TRBJ2-3, with a possible D match to TRBD1 (7 bases). The sequenced sample was PBMCs. This clonotype originated in a woman younger than 35 in good health and CMV-seronegative. This CDR3 reads CATKAGGGEDTQYF. CDR3 nucleotides: TGCGCCACCAAGGCAGGAGGGGGCGAAGATACGCAGTATTTT.